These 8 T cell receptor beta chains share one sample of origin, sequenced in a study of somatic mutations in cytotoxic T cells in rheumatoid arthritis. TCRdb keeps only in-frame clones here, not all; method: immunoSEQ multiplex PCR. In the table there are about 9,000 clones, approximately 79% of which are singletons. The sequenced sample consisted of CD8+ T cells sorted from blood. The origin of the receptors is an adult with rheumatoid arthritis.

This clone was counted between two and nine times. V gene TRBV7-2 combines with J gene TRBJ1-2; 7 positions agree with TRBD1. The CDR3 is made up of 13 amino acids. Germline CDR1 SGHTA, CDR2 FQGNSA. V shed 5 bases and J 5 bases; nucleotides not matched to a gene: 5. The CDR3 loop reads CASSPTGWYGYTF. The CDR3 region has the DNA TGTGCCAGCAGCCCGACAGGGTGGTATGGCTACACCTTC.

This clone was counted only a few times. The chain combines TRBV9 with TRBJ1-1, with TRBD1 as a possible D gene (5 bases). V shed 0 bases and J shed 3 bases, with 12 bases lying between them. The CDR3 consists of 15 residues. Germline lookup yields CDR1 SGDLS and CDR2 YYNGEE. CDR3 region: CASSVGGRGDTEAFF. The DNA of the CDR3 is TGTGCCAGCAGCGTAGGGGGAAGAGGGGACACTGAAGCTTTCTTT.

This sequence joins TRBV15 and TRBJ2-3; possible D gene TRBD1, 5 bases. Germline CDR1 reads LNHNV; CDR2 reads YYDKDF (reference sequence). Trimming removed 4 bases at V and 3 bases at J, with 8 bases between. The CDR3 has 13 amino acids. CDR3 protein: CATSIRQTDTQYF. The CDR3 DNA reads TGTGCCACCAGCATCCGACAGACAGATACGCAGTATTTT.

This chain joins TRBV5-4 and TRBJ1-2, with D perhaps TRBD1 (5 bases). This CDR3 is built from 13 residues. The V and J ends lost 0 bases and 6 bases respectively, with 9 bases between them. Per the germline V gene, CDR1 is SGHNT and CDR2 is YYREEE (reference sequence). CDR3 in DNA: TGTGCCAGCAGCTTGGAGGCGGGACATGGCTACACCTTC. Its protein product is CASSLEAGHGYTF.

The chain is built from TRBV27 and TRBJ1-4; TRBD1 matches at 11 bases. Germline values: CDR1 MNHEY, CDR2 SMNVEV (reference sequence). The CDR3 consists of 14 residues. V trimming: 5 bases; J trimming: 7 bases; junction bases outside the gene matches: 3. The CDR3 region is CASSRGTGGEKLFF. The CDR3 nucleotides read TGTGCCAGCAGTCGGGGGACAGGGGGTGAAAAACTGTTTTTT.

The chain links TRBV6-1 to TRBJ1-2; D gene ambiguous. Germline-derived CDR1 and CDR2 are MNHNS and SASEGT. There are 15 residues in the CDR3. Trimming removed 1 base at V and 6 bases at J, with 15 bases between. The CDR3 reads CASSEVTTRVNGYTF. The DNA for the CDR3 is TGTGCCAGCAGTGAAGTGACGACCCGGGTAAATGGCTACACCTTC.

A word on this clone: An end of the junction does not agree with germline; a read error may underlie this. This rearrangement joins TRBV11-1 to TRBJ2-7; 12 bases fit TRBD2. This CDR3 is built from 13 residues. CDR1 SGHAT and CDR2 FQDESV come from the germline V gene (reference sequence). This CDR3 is CASSTPGLAGTIF. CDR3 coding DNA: TGTGCCAGCAGCACCCCTGGACTAGCGGGAACGATCTTC.

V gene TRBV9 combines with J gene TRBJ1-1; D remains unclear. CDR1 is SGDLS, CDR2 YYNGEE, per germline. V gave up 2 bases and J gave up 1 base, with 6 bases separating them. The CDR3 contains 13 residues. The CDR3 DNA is TGTGCCAGCAGCGTGGAGGGGAACACTGAAGCTTTCTTT. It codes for CASSVEGNTEAFF.